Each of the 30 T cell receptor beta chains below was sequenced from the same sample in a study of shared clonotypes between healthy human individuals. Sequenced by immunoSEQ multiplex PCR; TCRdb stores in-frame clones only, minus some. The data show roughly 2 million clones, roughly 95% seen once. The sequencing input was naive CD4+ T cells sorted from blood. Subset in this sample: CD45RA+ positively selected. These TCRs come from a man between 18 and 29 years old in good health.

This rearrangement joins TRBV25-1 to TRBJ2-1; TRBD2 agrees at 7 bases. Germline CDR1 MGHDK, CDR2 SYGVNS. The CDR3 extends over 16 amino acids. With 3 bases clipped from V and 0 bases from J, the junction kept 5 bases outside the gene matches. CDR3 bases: TGTGCCAGCAGTGATCAAGCGGGGCTCTCCTACAATGAGCAGTTCTTC. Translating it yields CASSDQAGLSYNEQFF.

The CDR3 coding sequence is TGTGCCAGCTCACCCGGGACAGGGATTGAAAAACTGTTTTTT. Amino acids: CASSPGTGIEKLFF. The chain carries TRBV18 and TRBJ1-4; TRBD1 agrees at 9 bases. CDR1 is KGHSH, CDR2 LQKENI, per germline. The CDR3 is made up of 14 amino acids. The V and J ends lost 3 bases and 7 bases, in that order; junction bases with no gene match: 3.

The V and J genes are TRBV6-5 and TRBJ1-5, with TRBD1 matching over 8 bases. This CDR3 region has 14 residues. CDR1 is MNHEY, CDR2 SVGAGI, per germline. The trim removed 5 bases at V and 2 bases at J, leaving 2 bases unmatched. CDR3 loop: CASSPDRGNQPQHF. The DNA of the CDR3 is TGTGCCAGCAGTCCGGACAGGGGCAATCAGCCCCAGCATTTT.

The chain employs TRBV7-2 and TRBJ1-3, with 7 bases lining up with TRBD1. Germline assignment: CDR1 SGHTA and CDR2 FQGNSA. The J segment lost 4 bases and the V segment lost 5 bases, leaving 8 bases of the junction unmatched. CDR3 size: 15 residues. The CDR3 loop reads CASSNIGGQGNTIYF. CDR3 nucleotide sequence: TGTGCCAGCAGCAACATTGGGGGACAGGGAAACACCATATATTTT.

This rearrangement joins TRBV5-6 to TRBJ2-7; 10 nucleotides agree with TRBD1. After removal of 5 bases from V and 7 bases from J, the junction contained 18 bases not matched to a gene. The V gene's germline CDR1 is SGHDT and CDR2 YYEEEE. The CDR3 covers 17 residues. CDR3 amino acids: CASSSGTGAFVLSEQYF. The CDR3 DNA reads TGTGCCAGCAGTTCCGGGACAGGGGCTTTCGTTTTGTCAGAGCAGTACTTC.

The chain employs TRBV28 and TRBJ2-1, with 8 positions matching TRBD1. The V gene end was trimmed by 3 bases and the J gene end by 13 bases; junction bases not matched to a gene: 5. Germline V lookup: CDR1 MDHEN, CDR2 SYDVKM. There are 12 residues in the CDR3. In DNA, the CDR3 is TGTGCCAGCAGTTTTGCGGACAGGGCTCAGTTCTTC. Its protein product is CASSFADRAQFF.

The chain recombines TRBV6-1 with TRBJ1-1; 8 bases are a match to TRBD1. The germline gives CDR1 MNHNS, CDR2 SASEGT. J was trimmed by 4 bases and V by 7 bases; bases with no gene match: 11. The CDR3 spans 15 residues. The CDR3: CASISIRGLATEAFF. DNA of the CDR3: TGTGCCAGCATTTCTATCAGGGGGCTGGCCACTGAAGCTTTCTTT.

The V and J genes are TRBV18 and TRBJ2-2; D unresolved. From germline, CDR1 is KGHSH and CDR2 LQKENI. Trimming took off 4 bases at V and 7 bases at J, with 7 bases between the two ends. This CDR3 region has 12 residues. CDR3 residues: CASSLMSGELFF. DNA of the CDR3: TGTGCCAGCTCACTTATGAGCGGGGAGCTGTTTTTT. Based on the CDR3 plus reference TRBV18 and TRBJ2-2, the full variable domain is NAGVMQNPRHLVRRRGQEARLRCSPMKGHSHVYWYRQLPEEGLKFMVYLQKENIIDESGMPKERFSAEFPKEGPSILRIQQVVRGDSAAYFCASSLMSGELFFGEGSRLTVL.

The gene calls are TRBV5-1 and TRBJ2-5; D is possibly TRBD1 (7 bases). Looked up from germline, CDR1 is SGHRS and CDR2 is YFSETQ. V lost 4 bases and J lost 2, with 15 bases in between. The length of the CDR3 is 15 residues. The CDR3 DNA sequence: TGCGCCAGCAGCGTTCAGACAGGGACTCAAGAGACCCAGTACTTC. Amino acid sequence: CASSVQTGTQETQYF.

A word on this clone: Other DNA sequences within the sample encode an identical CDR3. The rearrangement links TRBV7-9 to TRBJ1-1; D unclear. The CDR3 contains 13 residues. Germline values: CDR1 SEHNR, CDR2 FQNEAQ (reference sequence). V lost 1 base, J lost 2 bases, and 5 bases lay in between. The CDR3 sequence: CASSLEGNTEAFF. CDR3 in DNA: TGTGCCAGCAGCTTAGAGGGAAACACTGAAGCTTTCTTT.

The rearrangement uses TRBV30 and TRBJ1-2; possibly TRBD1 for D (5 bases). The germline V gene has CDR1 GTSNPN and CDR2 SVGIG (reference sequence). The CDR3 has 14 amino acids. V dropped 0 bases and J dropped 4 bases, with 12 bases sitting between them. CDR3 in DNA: TGTGCCTGGAGTGTACCGGACAACGGCTATGGCTACACCTTC. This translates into CAWSVPDNGYGYTF.

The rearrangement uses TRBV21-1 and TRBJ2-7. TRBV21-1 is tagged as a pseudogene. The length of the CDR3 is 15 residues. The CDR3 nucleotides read TGTGCCAGCAGCAAACACCGACTAACAGGCTACGAGCAGTACTTC. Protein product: CASSKHRLTGYEQYF.

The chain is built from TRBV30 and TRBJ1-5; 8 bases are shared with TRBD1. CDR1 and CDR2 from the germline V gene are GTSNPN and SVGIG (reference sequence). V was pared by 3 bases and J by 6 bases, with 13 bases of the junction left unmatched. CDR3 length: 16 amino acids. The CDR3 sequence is CAWSQRGTGWSQPQHF. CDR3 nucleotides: TGTGCCTGGAGCCAAAGGGGGACAGGTTGGAGTCAGCCCCAGCATTTT.

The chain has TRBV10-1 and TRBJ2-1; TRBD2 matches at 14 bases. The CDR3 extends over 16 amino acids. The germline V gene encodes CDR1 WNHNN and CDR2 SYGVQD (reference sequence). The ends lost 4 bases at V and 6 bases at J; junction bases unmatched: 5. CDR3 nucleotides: TGCGCCAGCAGTGTCGGGACTAGCGGGAGTTTCAATGAGCAGTTCTTC. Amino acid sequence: CASSVGTSGSFNEQFF.

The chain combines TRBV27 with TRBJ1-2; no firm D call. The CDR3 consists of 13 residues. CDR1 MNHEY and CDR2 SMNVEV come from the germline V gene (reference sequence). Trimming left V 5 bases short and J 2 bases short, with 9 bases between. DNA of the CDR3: TGTGCCAGCAGTCCCGGGAGCAACTATGGCTACACCTTC. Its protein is CASSPGSNYGYTF.

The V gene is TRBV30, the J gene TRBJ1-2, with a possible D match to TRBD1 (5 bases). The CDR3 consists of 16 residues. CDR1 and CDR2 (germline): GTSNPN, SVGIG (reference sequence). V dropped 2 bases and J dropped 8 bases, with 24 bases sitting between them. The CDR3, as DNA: TGTGCCTGGAGTCTTCCCACACTCCAGGGACTCTGGGGCTACACCTTC. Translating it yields CAWSLPTLQGLWGYTF. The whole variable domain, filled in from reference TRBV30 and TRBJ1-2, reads SQTIHQWPATLVQPVGSPLSLECTVEGTSNPNLYWYRQAAGRGLQLLFYSVGIGQISSEVPQNLSASRPQDRQFILSSKKLLLSDSGFYLCAWSLPTLQGLWGYTFGSGTRLTVV.

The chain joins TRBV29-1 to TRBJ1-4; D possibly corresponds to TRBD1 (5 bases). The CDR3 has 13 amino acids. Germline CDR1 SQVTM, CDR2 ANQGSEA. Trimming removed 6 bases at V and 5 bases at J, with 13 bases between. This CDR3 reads CSVDLGANEKLFF. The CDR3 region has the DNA TGCAGCGTCGACCTCGGGGCCAATGAAAAACTGTTTTTT.

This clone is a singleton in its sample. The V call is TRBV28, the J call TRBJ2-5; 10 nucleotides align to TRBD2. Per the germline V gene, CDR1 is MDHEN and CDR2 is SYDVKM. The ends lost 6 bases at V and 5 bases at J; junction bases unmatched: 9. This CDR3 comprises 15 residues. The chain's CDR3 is CASSLSGGAYETQYF. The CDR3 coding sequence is TGTGCCAGCAGCCTCAGCGGGGGGGCCTACGAGACCCAGTACTTC.

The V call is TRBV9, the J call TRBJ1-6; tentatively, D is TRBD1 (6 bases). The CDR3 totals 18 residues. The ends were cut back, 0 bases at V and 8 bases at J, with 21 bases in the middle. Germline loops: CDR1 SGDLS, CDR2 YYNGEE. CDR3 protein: CASSVGGRGAPYDSPLHF. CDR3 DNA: TGTGCCAGCAGCGTAGGTGGTAGGGGGGCCCCTTATGATTCACCCCTCCACTTT.

The CDR3 nucleotides read TGTGCCAGCAGCTTCGGACAGAGAACCTACGAGCAGTACTTC. Translating it yields CASSFGQRTYEQYF. The gene calls are TRBV7-2 and TRBJ2-7, with a weak D call TRBD1 (6 bases). The germline V gene has CDR1 SGHTA and CDR2 FQGNSA. The V gene lost 3 bases and the J gene lost 2 bases, with 11 bases spanning the gap. The CDR3 runs 14 residues.

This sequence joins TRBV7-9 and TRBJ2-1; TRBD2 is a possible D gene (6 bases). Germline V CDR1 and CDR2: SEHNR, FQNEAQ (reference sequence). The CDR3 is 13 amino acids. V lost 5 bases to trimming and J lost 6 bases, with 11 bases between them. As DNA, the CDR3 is TGTGCCAGCAGCGAGGGACTCCTCAATGAGCAGTTCTTC. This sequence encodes CASSEGLLNEQFF.

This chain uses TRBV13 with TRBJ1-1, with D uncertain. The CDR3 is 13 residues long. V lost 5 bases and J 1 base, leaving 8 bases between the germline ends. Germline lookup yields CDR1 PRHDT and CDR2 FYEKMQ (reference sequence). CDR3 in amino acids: CASSPWKNTEAFF. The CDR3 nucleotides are TGTGCCAGCAGCCCCTGGAAGAACACTGAAGCTTTCTTT.

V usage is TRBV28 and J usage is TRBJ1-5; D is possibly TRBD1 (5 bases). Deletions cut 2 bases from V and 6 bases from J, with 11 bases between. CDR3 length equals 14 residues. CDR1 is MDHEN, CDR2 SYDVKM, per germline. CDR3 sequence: CASSLGHGGQPQHF. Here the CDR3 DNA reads TGTGCCAGCAGTTTAGGACACGGGGGTCAGCCCCAGCATTTT.

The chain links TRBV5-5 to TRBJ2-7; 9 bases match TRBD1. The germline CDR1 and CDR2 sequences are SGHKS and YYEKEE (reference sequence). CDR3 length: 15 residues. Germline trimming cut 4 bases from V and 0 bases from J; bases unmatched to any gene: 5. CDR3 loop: CASSGTGLPSYEQYF. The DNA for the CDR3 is TGTGCCAGCAGCGGGACAGGGCTCCCCTCCTACGAGCAGTACTTC.

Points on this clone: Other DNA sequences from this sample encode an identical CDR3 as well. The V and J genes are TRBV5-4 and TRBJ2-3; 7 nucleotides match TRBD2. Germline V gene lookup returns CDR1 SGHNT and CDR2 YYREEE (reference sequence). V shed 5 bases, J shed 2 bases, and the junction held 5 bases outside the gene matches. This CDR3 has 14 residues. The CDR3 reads CASSLAGLTDTQYF. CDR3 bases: TGTGCCAGCAGTTTAGCGGGCCTCACAGATACGCAGTATTTT. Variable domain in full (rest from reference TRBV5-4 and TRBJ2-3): ETGVTQSPTHLIKTRGQQVTLRCSSQSGHNTVSWYQQALGQGPQFIFQYYREEENGRGNFPPRFSGLQFPNYSSELNVNALELDDSALYLCASSLAGLTDTQYFGPGTRLTVL.

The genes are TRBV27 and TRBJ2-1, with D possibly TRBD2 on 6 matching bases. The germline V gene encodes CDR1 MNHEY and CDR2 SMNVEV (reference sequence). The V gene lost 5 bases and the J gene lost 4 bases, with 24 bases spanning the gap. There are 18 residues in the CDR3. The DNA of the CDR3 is TGTGCCAGCAGTCTCCAAACCGCTGCCCGTGGGGGGTACAATGAGCAGTTCTTC. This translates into CASSLQTAARGGYNEQFF.

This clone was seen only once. The CDR3 spells CASNSQRSGNTIYF. The CDR3 DNA sequence: TGTGCCAGCAATTCACAGCGCTCTGGAAACACCATATATTTT. This chain joins TRBV2 and TRBJ1-3, with D unresolved. The germline V gene has CDR1 SNHLY and CDR2 FYNNEI. Trimming shortened V by 7 bases and J by 0 bases, and 10 bases separated the two germline ends. The CDR3 consists of 14 residues.

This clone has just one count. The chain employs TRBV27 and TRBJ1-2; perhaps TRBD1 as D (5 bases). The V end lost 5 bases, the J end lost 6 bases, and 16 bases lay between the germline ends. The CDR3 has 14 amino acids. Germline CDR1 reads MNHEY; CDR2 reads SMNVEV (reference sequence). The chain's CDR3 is CASSLRTGGNGYTF. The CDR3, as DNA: TGTGCCAGCAGTCTCCGCACAGGTGGAAATGGCTACACCTTC.

CDR3 sequence (DNA): TGTGCCAGCAGCGCCCATGAGGGGATAAATCAGCCCCAGCATTTT. Translation: CASSAHEGINQPQHF. The chain uses TRBV7-9 and TRBJ1-5, with D tentatively TRBD1 (5 bases). Germline V CDR1 and CDR2: SEHNR, FQNEAQ (reference sequence). The CDR3 is 15 residues long. Trimming cost V 5 bases and J 4 bases, with 15 bases left between them.

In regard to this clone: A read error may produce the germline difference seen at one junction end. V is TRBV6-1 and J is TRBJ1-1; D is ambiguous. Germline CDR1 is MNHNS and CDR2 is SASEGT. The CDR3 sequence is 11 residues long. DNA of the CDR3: TGTGCCAGCTCCCGAAGGCCTGTCGTGCGTTTT. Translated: CASSRRPVVRF.